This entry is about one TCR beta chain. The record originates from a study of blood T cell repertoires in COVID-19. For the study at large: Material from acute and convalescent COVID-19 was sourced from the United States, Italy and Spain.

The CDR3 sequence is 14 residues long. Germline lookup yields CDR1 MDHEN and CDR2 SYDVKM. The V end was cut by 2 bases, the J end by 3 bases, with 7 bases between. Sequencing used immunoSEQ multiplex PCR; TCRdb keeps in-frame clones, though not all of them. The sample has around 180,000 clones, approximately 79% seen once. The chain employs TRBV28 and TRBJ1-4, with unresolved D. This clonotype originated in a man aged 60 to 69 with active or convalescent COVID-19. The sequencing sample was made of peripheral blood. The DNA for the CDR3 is TGTGCCAGCAGTTTAGGCAGTCCTAATGAAAAACTGTTTTTT. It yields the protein CASSLGSPNEKLFF.